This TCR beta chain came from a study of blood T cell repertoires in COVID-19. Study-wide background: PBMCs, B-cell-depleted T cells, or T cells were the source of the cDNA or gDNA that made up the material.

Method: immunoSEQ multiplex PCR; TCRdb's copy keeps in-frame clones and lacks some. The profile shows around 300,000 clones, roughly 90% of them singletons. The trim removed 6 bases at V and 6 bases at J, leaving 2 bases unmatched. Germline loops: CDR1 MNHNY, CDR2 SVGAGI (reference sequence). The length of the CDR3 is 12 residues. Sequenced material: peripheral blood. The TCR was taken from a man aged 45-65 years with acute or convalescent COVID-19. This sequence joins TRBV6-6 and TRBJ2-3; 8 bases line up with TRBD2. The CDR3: CASSRLADTQYF. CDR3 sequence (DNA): TGTGCCAGCAGCAGACTAGCGGATACGCAGTATTTT.